Shown below are 11 T cell receptor beta chains from a single sample sequenced in a study of blood T cells in healthy people across ages (dated by TCRdb to between 2014 and 2017). Library generation was performed with 5' RACE. The listed sequencing device is Illumina HiSeq 2500. The second PCR ran for about 7 to 11 cycles and used a J-beta primer mix along with a sample-barcoded 5' primer. TCRdb passed the public sequencing reads through fastp at Q25 and MiXCR, retaining productive beta sequences. One record per CDR3 amino acid sequence lists the most common genes and DNA. The sample contains 1.5 million to 2 million distinct CDR3 sequences, 28% of them found a single time. The ten largest clones represent 7.7% of the sample. Input material: blood. These receptors were taken from a woman aged 25-40 years in good health.

This clonotype was picked up many times. The V gene is TRBV27, the J gene TRBJ2-3; D may be TRBD1 (6 bases). Trimming removed 2 bases from V and 5 bases from J, with 14 bases in between. CDR1 is MNHEY and CDR2 is SMNVEV in the germline V gene (reference sequence). The CDR3 totals 15 residues. The CDR3 is CASSLGQTLGDTQYF. CDR3 DNA sequence: TGTGCCAGCAGTTTAGGACAGACTTTAGGAGATACGCAGTATTTT.

The genes are TRBV5-7 and TRBJ2-2; 10 bases are a match to TRBD2. TRBV5-7 is treated as an ORF (open reading frame) with a function not yet certain. The CDR3 loop spans 16 amino acids. The ends lost 4 bases at V and 4 bases at J; junction bases unmatched: 7. The CDR3 loop reads CASSPQAGGFTGELFF. CDR3 nucleotides: TGTGCCAGCAGCCCTCAAGCGGGAGGGTTCACCGGGGAGCTGTTTTTT.

This chain links TRBV28 with TRBJ1-4, with 8 bases fitting TRBD1. This CDR3 has 16 residues. The ends lost 5 bases at V and 8 bases at J; junction bases unmatched: 13. Germline-derived CDR1 and CDR2 are MDHEN and SYDVKM. The CDR3 coding sequence is TGTGCCAGCAGTCCGGGGACAGGCCGTCAAGGCGAAAAACTGTTTTTT. Translating gives CASSPGTGRQGEKLFF.

This clonotype was counted ten times or more. V and J are TRBV7-9 and TRBJ2-6; no firm D call. Looked up from germline, CDR1 is SEHNR and CDR2 is FQNEAQ (reference sequence). This CDR3 region has 15 residues. Trimming stripped 5 bases from V and 1 base from J, with 9 bases between. In DNA, the CDR3 is TGTGCCAGCAGCCTTCCGCTATCTGGGGCCAACGTCCTGACTTTC. This gives the protein CASSLPLSGANVLTF.

A note on this clonotype: Just one base apart from a much larger clone, this may be a read error. The chain links TRBV28 to TRBJ2-7, with D unclear. Trimming pared 9 bases from V and 0 bases from J, leaving 15 bases between. There are 14 residues in the CDR3. CDR1 is MDHEN and CDR2 is SYDVKM in the germline V gene. The CDR3 spells CASLRTKPSYEQYF. Written as DNA, the CDR3 is TGTGCCAGTCTTCGGACCAAACCCTCCTACGAGCAGTACTTC.

This clonotype has just a few counts. V usage is TRBV29-1 and J usage is TRBJ2-2, with D perhaps matching TRBD1 or TRBD2 (5 bases each). CDR3 size: 15 residues. Trimming shortened V by 7 bases and J by 0 bases, and 15 bases separated the two germline ends. Germline CDR1 reads SQVTM; CDR2 reads ANQGSEA. CDR3 protein: CSARTGTSNTGELFF. The CDR3 DNA reads as TGCAGCGCCCGGACCGGGACGTCGAACACCGGGGAGCTGTTTTTT.

The chain couples TRBV5-5 to TRBJ2-3, with D perhaps TRBD2 (6 bases). Germline V gives CDR1 SGHKS, CDR2 YYEKEE (reference sequence). V lost 4 bases to trimming and J lost 3 bases, with 18 bases between them. CDR3 length equals 16 residues. The CDR3 nucleotides are TGTGCCAGCAGCCCACCCTGGAAAGCGGGTACAGATACGCAGTATTTT. This sequence encodes CASSPPWKAGTDTQYF.

This CDR3 is CASMAGGLDTQYF. As DNA, the CDR3 is TGCGCCAGCATGGCAGGGGGCTTAGATACGCAGTATTTT. The rearrangement joins TRBV5-1 to TRBJ2-3; TRBD1 agrees at 8 bases. The V gene end was trimmed by 6 bases and the J gene end by 5 bases; junction bases not matched to a gene: 5. The germline CDR1 and CDR2 sequences are SGHRS and YFSETQ. The CDR3 is 13 residues long.

The chain employs TRBV20-1 and TRBJ2-4; 8 bases map to TRBD2. Unmatched junction bases numbered 11, after V lost 1 base and J lost 3 bases. The germline CDR1 and CDR2 sequences are DFQATT and SNEGSKA (reference sequence). The CDR3 extends over 17 amino acids. The CDR3 coding sequence is TGCAGTGCTAGAGCGGACTTCGGGAGGGCCAACAAAAACATTCAGTACTTC. Its translation is CSARADFGRANKNIQYF.

This clonotype turned up a few times. The chain combines TRBV21-1 with TRBJ2-3; TRBD2, as called in the table, went unchecked against the DNA. TRBV21-1 is a known pseudogene. This CDR3 comprises 18 residues. CDR3 nucleotide sequence: TGTGCCAGTCCTAAGAGGGGGGCGGGAGGAGGCAGCACAGATACGCAGTATTTT. Amino acid sequence: CASPKRGAGGGSTDTQYF.

This clonotype showed up many times. The chain carries TRBV7-2 and TRBJ1-2; 7 bases map to TRBD1. There are 15 residues in the CDR3. With V trimmed by 5 bases and J by 6 bases, 12 bases remained unmatched. Germline CDR1 SGHTA, CDR2 FQGNSA. The DNA of the CDR3 is TGTGCCAGCAGCGCCCTCCTGGGACAGCCTCATGGCTACACCTTC. Translated: CASSALLGQPHGYTF.